This passage covers 25 T cell receptor beta chains from one sample sequenced in a study of control samples from healthy donors and cancer patients. TCRdb keeps only in-frame clones here, not all; method: immunoSEQ multiplex PCR. The sample holds around 120,000 clones, about 94% seen once. Sequenced material: blood. These receptors were taken from a man in his thirties or forties in good health.

This clone has only one observation. The rearrangement joins TRBV2 to TRBJ2-3; either TRBD1 or TRBD2 may supply D (5 bases each). CDR3 length: 14 residues. Between the trimmed V and J ends, which lost 4 bases and 2 bases, there was a span of 10 bases. Germline V CDR1 and CDR2: SNHLY, FYNNEI. CDR3 residues: CASSGDGATDTQYF. CDR3 sequence (DNA): TGTGCCAGCAGTGGGGACGGGGCCACAGATACGCAGTATTTT.

The chain links TRBV7-9 to TRBJ1-4, with 10 bases aligning to TRBD1. V lost 1 base and J lost 4; bases outside the gene matches: 3. Germline V gene lookup returns CDR1 SEHNR and CDR2 FQNEAQ (reference sequence). This CDR3 contains 16 residues. The CDR3 region has the DNA TGTGCCAGCAGCTTAGGGGGACAGGGGAATAATGAAAAACTGTTTTTT. This gives the protein CASSLGGQGNNEKLFF.

The J gene is TRBJ2-1, the V gene TRBV6-5; either TRBD1 or TRBD2 may supply D (5 bases each). Trimming stripped 5 bases from V and 6 bases from J, with 17 bases between. The CDR3 length is 15 residues. Germline assignment: CDR1 MNHEY and CDR2 SVGAGI. The CDR3 sequence: CASSPGPIGANEQFF. CDR3 nucleotides: TGTGCCAGCAGTCCGGGACCCATCGGAGCCAATGAGCAGTTCTTC.

The chain has TRBV2 and TRBJ1-2; a possible D gene is TRBD1 (5 bases). The germline CDR1 and CDR2 sequences are SNHLY and FYNNEI. The CDR3 contains 14 residues. The V end lost 4 bases, the J end lost 6 bases, and 15 bases lay between the germline ends. CDR3: CASSGLAGGDGYTF. Here the CDR3 DNA reads TGTGCCAGCAGTGGGCTGGCTGGGGGTGATGGCTACACCTTC.

The chain combines TRBV5-1 with TRBJ2-7; 9 bases align to TRBD1. The CDR3 is 15 amino acids. Germline V gene sequence: CDR1 SGHRS, CDR2 YFSETQ. The V and J ends lost 2 bases and 7 bases, in that order; junction bases with no gene match: 10. CDR3 bases: TGCGCCAGCAGCTTTGGGACAGGGAGTGAATGGGAGCAGTACTTC. Amino acid sequence: CASSFGTGSEWEQYF. Together with reference TRBV5-1 and TRBJ2-7, the CDR3 gives the full variable domain: KAGVTQTPRYLIKTRGQQVTLSCSPISGHRSVSWYQQTPGQGLQFLFEYFSETQRNKGNFPGRFSGRQFSNSRSEMNVSTLELGDSALYLCASSFGTGSEWEQYFGPGTRLTVT.

The gene calls are TRBV6-2 or TRBV6-3 and TRBJ2-3; 8 bases fit TRBD2. With V trimmed by 4 bases and J by 3 bases, 12 bases remained unmatched. The CDR3 is made up of 17 amino acids. CDR1 is MNHEY, CDR2 SVGEGT, per germline. The DNA for the CDR3 is TGTGCCAGCAGTTGGCTCTCTCGGGGGGGCTGGACAGATACGCAGTATTTT. It translates to CASSWLSRGGWTDTQYF.

The J gene is TRBJ2-1, the V gene TRBV11-2; TRBD1 is a possible D gene (6 bases). The CDR3 runs to 15 residues. The V and J ends lost 6 bases and 0 bases respectively, with 12 bases between them. Germline CDR1 reads SGHAT; CDR2 reads FQNNGV. The CDR3 nucleotides read TGTGCCAGCAGTCGAAACAGGGACTCCTACAATGAGCAGTTCTTC. Amino acid sequence: CASSRNRDSYNEQFF.

The chain combines TRBV7-9 with TRBJ2-5; TRBD1 matches at 7 bases. Germline assignment: CDR1 SEHNR and CDR2 FQNEAQ (reference sequence). The CDR3 loop spans 16 amino acids. V shed 5 bases and J 2 bases; nucleotides not matched to a gene: 11. The CDR3 region is CASSQPTGKPQETQYF. CDR3 nucleotide sequence: TGTGCCAGCAGCCAACCGACAGGGAAGCCTCAAGAGACCCAGTACTTC. Based on the CDR3 plus reference TRBV7-9 and TRBJ2-5, the full variable domain is DTGVSQNPRHKITKRGQNVTFRCDPISEHNRLYWYRQTLGQGPEFLTYFQNEAQLEKSRLLSDRFSAERPKGSFSTLEIQRTEQGDSAMYLCASSQPTGKPQETQYFGPGTRLLVL.

The V and J genes are TRBV25-1 and TRBJ1-6, with D hard to call. Trimming pared 4 bases from V and 0 bases from J, leaving 13 bases between. CDR3 size: 17 residues. Germline V gives CDR1 MGHDK, CDR2 SYGVNS. The CDR3 protein is CASSGILGSSYNSPLHF. DNA for the CDR3: TGTGCCAGCAGTGGAATACTCGGGAGCTCCTATAATTCACCCCTCCACTTT.

This clone was seen once. The CDR3 loop is CASSFGGALDYGYTF. CDR3 DNA sequence: TGTGCCAGCAGCTTCGGGGGGGCGTTGGACTATGGCTACACCTTC. The V and J genes are TRBV7-9 and TRBJ1-2, with a tentative D call TRBD1 (6 bases). Trimming took off 3 bases at V and 3 bases at J, with 14 bases between the two ends. The CDR3 spans 15 residues. Per germline, CDR1 SEHNR and CDR2 FQNEAQ (reference sequence).

The gene calls are TRBV11-2 and TRBJ2-7; 8 bases are a match to TRBD1. Germline V gives CDR1 SGHAT, CDR2 FQNNGV. Trimming cost V 6 bases and J 7 bases; bases outside gene matches: 14. The length of the CDR3 is 15 residues. Written as DNA, the CDR3 is TGTGCCAGCAGTCCTGGACAGGGCGTCGATTGGGAGCAGTACTTC. Its translation: CASSPGQGVDWEQYF. Using reference TRBV11-2 and TRBJ2-7 for the parts outside the CDR3, the full variable domain is EAGVAQSPRYKIIEKRQSVAFWCNPISGHATLYWYQQILGQGPKLLIQFQNNGVVDDSQLPKDRFSAERLKGVDSTLKIQPAKLEDSAVYLCASSPGQGVDWEQYFGPGTRLTVT.

The CDR3 nucleotides are TGTGCCAGCAGCTCCACTAGCGGGGGGGCCTACGAGCAGTACTTC. Residues: CASSSTSGGAYEQYF. The chain joins TRBV6-2 or TRBV6-3 to TRBJ2-7; 13 bases are shared with TRBD2. V lost 6 bases to trimming and J lost 2 bases; unmatched junction nucleotides: 4. Germline values: CDR1 MNHEY, CDR2 SVGEGT. This CDR3 is 15 amino acids long.

The chain is built from TRBV11-2 and TRBJ1-4; TRBD1 matches 9 bases. The germline CDR1 and CDR2 sequences are SGHAT and FQNNGV. With 5 bases clipped from V and 0 bases from J, the junction kept 4 bases outside the gene matches. CDR3 length: 16 amino acids. The CDR3 bases are TGTGCCAGCAGCCTGGGACAGGGTGCAACTAATGAAAAACTGTTTTTT. Its protein is CASSLGQGATNEKLFF.

This chain connects TRBV5-4 to TRBJ2-1, with D possibly called TRBD1 or TRBD2 (5 bases each). V was cut by 2 bases and J by 9 bases, with 9 bases left in between. The CDR3 length is 12 residues. Germline CDR1 reads SGHNT; CDR2 reads YYREEE (reference sequence). The DNA of the CDR3 is TGTGCCAGCAGCTTAACCGGGACTGAGCAGTTCTTC. It specifies CASSLTGTEQFF. The complete variable domain, with remaining parts taken from reference TRBV5-4 and TRBJ2-1, reads ETGVTQSPTHLIKTRGQQVTLRCSSQSGHNTVSWYQQALGQGPQFIFQYYREEENGRGNFPPRFSGLQFPNYSSELNVNALELDDSALYLCASSLTGTEQFFGPGTRLTVL.

J is TRBJ1-6 and V is TRBV6-4; 8 nucleotides match TRBD1. Germline V gives CDR1 MRHNA, CDR2 SNTAGT. Trimming cost V 6 bases and J 5 bases; bases outside gene matches: 3. There are 14 residues in the CDR3. The CDR3 is CASRGQGDNSPLHF. CDR3 DNA sequence: TGTGCCAGCAGAGGACAGGGAGATAATTCACCCCTCCACTTT.

This chain joins TRBV11-2 and TRBJ2-7; perhaps D is TRBD1 or TRBD2 (6 bases each). Trimming removed 5 bases from V and 5 bases from J, with 19 bases in between. The CDR3 sequence is 15 residues long. CDR1 SGHAT and CDR2 FQNNGV come from the germline V gene. The CDR3 region is CASSRGPGAKNEQYF. The CDR3 region has the DNA TGTGCCAGCAGCCGCGGTCCGGGGGCAAAGAACGAGCAGTACTTC.

The chain is built from TRBV19 and TRBJ2-1, with D perhaps assigned TRBD1 or TRBD2 (5 bases each). V was trimmed by 2 bases and J by 8 bases, leaving 16 bases between them. In germline, CDR1 is LNHDA, CDR2 SQIVND (reference sequence). The CDR3 runs 15 residues. The CDR3 nucleotides read TGTGCCAGTAGTATATCCGGGACGGTGGTCGATGAGCAGTTCTTC. It encodes CASSISGTVVDEQFF.

The chain employs TRBV7-9 and TRBJ2-1, with 10 bases that match TRBD1. Germline CDR1 is SEHNR and CDR2 is FQNEAQ (reference sequence). Losses at the gene ends were 5 bases for V and 8 bases for J; bases not matched to a gene: 12. The length of the CDR3 is 16 residues. CDR3 nucleotides: TGTGCCAGCAGCCGTTGGACAGGGGGGGAGGTGGATGAGCAGTTCTTC. Protein product: CASSRWTGGEVDEQFF.

The V gene is TRBV27, the J gene TRBJ2-7; 14 bases are a match to TRBD2. From germline, CDR1 is MNHEY and CDR2 SMNVEV (reference sequence). The CDR3 runs to 16 residues. The ends lost 5 bases at V and 2 bases at J; junction bases unmatched: 5. CDR3 sequence: CASSKTSGGVPYEQYF. The CDR3 coding sequence is TGTGCCAGCAGTAAGACTAGCGGGGGGGTCCCCTACGAGCAGTACTTC.

The chain links TRBV4-3 to TRBJ2-1; perhaps D is TRBD1 or TRBD2 (5 bases each). The germline V gene has CDR1 LGHNA and CDR2 YSLEER. The CDR3 is made up of 19 amino acids. The V and J ends lost 0 bases and 9 bases respectively, with 27 bases between them. The CDR3 loop reads CASSQEVGGARRGWGEQFF. CDR3 coding DNA: TGCGCCAGCAGCCAAGAGGTTGGGGGAGCCCGCCGCGGATGGGGTGAGCAGTTCTTC.

The rearrangement joins TRBV5-6 to TRBJ1-4; D perhaps matches TRBD1 (5 bases). This CDR3 has 15 residues. CDR1 is SGHDT and CDR2 is YYEEEE in the germline V gene. V lost 0 bases, J lost 3 bases, and 9 bases lay in between. This CDR3 is CASSLGRGANEKLFF. The CDR3 DNA sequence: TGTGCCAGCAGCTTGGGACGGGGGGCTAATGAAAAACTGTTTTTT.

The J gene is TRBJ1-1, the V gene TRBV7-2; D is perhaps TRBD1 (6 bases). The CDR3 loop spans 14 amino acids. Trimming removed 5 bases from V and 6 bases from J, with 16 bases in between. Germline V gives CDR1 SGHTA, CDR2 FQGNSA. CDR3 in amino acids: CASSPDPGVAEAFF. As DNA, the CDR3 is TGTGCCAGCAGCCCCGATCCAGGGGTGGCTGAAGCTTTCTTT.

In its sample, this clone was seen once. The chain employs TRBV19 and TRBJ1-1; maybe TRBD1 (6 bases). Germline loops: CDR1 LNHDA, CDR2 SQIVND (reference sequence). This CDR3 spans 14 amino acids. The V gene lost 5 bases and the J gene lost 0 bases, with 10 bases spanning the gap. The CDR3 region has the DNA TGTGCCAGTAGTCGGGACAACCTGAACACTGAAGCTTTCTTT. Translated, it gives CASSRDNLNTEAFF.

The chain has TRBV5-5 and TRBJ2-3; D unresolved. From germline, CDR1 is SGHKS and CDR2 YYEKEE (reference sequence). CDR3 size: 11 residues. V lost 0 bases and J 8 bases, leaving 4 bases between the germline ends. As DNA, the CDR3 is TGTGCCAGCAGCTTGGACTTTACGCAGTATTTT. This codes for CASSLDFTQYF.

The chain combines TRBV27 with TRBJ2-1; 10 nucleotides agree with TRBD2. This CDR3 spans 16 amino acids. Losses at the gene ends were 3 bases for V and 9 bases for J; bases not matched to a gene: 11. Germline assignment: CDR1 MNHEY and CDR2 SMNVEV (reference sequence). The CDR3 DNA reads TGTGCCAGCAGTTTGTCCCCAGCGGGGGGGCTTTTTGAGCAGTTCTTC. Protein product: CASSLSPAGGLFEQFF.